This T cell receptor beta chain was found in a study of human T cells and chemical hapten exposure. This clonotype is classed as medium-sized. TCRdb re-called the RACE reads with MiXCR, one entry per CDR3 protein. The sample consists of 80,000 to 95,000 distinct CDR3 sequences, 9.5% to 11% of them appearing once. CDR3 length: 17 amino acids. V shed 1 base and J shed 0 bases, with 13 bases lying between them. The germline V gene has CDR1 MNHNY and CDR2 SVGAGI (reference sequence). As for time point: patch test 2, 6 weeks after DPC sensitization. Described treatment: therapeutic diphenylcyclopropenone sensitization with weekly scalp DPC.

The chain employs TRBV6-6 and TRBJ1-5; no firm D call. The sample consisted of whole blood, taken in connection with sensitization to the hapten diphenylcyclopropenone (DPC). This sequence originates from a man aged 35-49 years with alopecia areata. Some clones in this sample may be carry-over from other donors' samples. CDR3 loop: CASSYYSSMGSNQPQHF. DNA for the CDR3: TGTGCCAGCAGTTACTACTCGTCGATGGGTAGCAATCAGCCCCAGCATTTT.